This section outlines one TCR beta chain sequence together with its context. Its target is not known. This entry comes from a study of shared clonotypes between healthy human individuals. Whole-study context: CD8 memory received one plate per donor, CD8 naive two, CD4 memory three and CD4 naive three.

Findings and caveats of the study: Only blood was sampled, and tissue TCR repertoires likely differ from blood ones.

The authors distributed each subset's genomic DNA evenly over several immunoSEQ plates. Here immunoSEQ multiplex PCR was the method, and the copy in TCRdb shows in-frame clones only, minus some. The sample has about 2.4 million clones, 93% seen once. The germline V and J ends were trimmed by 8 bases and 5 bases, with 19 bases remaining between them. Germline CDR1 MDHEN, CDR2 SYDVKM. The CDR3 extends over 14 amino acids. The sample comprised naive CD4+ T cells from PBMCs. The subset: CD45RA+ positively selected. The TCR comes from a man younger than 30 in good health. Some clones in this sample may be carry-over from other donors' samples. The rearrangement joins TRBV28 to TRBJ2-7, with D tentatively TRBD1 or TRBD2 (6 bases each). The CDR3 loop is CASDEGGGSHEQYF. In DNA form, the CDR3 reads TGTGCCAGCGATGAGGGGGGTGGGTCCCACGAGCAGTACTTC.